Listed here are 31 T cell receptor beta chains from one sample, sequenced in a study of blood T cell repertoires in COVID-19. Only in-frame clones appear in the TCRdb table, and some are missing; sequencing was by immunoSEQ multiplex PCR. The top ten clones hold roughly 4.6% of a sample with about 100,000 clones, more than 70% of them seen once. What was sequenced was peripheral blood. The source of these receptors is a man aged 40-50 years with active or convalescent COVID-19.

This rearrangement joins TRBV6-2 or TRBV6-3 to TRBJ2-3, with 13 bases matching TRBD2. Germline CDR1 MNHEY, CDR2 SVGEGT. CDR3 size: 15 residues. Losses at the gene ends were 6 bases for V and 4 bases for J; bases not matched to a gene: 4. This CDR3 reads CASSKGLAGADTQYF. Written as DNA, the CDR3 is TGTGCCAGCAGCAAAGGACTAGCGGGAGCAGATACGCAGTATTTT.

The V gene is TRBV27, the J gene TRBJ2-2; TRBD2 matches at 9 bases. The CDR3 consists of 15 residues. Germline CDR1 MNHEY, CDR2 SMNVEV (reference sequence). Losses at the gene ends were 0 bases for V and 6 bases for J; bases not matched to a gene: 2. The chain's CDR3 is CASSLSSGSAGELFF. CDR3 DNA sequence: TGTGCCAGCAGTTTATCTAGCGGGAGCGCCGGGGAGCTGTTTTTT.

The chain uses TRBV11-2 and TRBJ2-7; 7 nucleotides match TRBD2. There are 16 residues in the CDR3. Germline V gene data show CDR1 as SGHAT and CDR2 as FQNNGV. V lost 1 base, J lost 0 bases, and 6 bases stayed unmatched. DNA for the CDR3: TGTGCCAGCAGCTTAGGTGGGGGGGGAAGCTCCTACGAGCAGTACTTC. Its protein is CASSLGGGGSSYEQYF.

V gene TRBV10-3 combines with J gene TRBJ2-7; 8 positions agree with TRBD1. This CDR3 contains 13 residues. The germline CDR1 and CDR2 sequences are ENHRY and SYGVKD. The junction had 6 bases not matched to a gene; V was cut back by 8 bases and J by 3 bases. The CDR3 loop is CAIGTGPDYEQYF. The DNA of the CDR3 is TGTGCCATCGGGACAGGTCCCGACTACGAGCAGTACTTC.

The CDR3 region has the DNA TGTGCCACCGGGTGGACCTACGAGCAGTACTTC. Encoded protein: CATGWTYEQYF. The rearrangement uses TRBV27 and TRBJ2-7; D ambiguous. Germline CDR1 reads MNHEY; CDR2 reads SMNVEV (reference sequence). With 10 bases removed from V and 2 bases from J, the gap between germline ends came to 9 bases. The CDR3 covers 11 residues.

CDR3 sequence reads: CASSFGARQMNTEAFF. Written as DNA, the CDR3 is TGTGCCAGCAGTTTCGGAGCGAGACAGATGAACACTGAAGCTTTCTTT. This rearrangement joins TRBV28 to TRBJ1-1; maybe TRBD1 (5 bases). This CDR3 spans 16 amino acids. V was clipped by 3 bases and J by 0 bases, with 14 bases between them. Germline lookup yields CDR1 MDHEN and CDR2 SYDVKM.

CDR3 in amino acids: CASSLRTGSEKTQYF. The CDR3 region has the DNA TGCGCCAGCAGCCTCCGGACGGGATCGGAGAAGACCCAGTACTTC. The chain recombines TRBV5-1 with TRBJ2-5, with D possibly TRBD2 on 5 matching bases. Germline loops: CDR1 SGHRS, CDR2 YFSETQ. The CDR3 sequence is 15 residues long. V lost 4 bases to trimming and J lost 6 bases, with 19 bases between them.

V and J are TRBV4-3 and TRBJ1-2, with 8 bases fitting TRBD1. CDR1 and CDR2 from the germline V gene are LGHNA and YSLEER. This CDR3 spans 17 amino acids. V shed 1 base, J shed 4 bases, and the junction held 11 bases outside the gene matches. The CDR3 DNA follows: TGCGCCAGCAGCCAAGCTTTGGTGGCAGGGGGCTCCTATGGCTACACCTTC. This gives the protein CASSQALVAGGSYGYTF.

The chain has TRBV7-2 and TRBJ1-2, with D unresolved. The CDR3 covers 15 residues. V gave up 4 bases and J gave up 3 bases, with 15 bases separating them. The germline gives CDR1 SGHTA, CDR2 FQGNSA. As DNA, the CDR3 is TGTGCCAGCAGCTATAGGAGAATGGCAGACTATGGCTACACCTTC. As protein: CASSYRRMADYGYTF.

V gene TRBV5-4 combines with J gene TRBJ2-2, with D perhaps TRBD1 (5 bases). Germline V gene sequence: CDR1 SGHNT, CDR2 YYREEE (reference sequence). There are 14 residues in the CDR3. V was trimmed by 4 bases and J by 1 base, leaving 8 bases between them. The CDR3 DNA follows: TGTGCCAGCAGCCAGACAGAGAACACCGGGGAGCTGTTTTTT. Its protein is CASSQTENTGELFF.

CDR3 bases: TGTGCCAGCAGCTTACGGCAGGGGAGCAATCAGCCCCAGCATTTT. This codes for CASSLRQGSNQPQHF. The V call is TRBV7-2, the J call TRBJ1-5, with a tentative D call TRBD1 (6 bases). There are 15 residues in the CDR3. Germline V gene lookup returns CDR1 SGHTA and CDR2 FQGNSA. Trimming pared 2 bases from V and 1 base from J, leaving 9 bases between. The whole variable domain, filled in from reference TRBV7-2 and TRBJ1-5, reads GAGVSQSPSNKVTEKGKDVELRCDPISGHTALYWYRQSLGQGLEFLIYFQGNSAPDKSGLPSDRFSAERTGGSVSTLTIQRTQQEDSAVYLCASSLRQGSNQPQHFGDGTRLSIL.

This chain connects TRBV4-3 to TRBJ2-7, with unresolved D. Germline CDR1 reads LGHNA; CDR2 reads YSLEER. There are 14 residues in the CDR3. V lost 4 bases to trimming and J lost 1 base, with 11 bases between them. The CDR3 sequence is CASSPYTGSYEQYF. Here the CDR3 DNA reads TGCGCCAGCAGCCCTTACACCGGGTCCTACGAGCAGTACTTC.

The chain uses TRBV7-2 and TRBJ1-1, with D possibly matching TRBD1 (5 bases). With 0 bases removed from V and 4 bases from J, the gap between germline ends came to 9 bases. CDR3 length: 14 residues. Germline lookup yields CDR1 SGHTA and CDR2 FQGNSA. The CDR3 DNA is TGTGCCAGCAGCTTAGCGGGAAGGGGCACTGAAGCTTTCTTT. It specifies CASSLAGRGTEAFF.

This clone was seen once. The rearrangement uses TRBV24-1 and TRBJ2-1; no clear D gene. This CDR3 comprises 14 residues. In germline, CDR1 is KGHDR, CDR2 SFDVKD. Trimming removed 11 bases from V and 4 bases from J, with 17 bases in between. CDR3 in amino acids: CAKSPLLVYNEQFF. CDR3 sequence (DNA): TGTGCCAAGAGTCCTCTCCTAGTATACAATGAGCAGTTCTTC.

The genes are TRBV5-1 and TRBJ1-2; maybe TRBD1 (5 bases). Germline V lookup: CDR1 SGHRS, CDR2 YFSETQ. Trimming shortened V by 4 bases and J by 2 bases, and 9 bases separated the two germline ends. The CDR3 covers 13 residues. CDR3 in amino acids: CASSIDSNYGYTF. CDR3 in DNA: TGCGCCAGCAGCATAGACAGCAACTATGGCTACACCTTC.

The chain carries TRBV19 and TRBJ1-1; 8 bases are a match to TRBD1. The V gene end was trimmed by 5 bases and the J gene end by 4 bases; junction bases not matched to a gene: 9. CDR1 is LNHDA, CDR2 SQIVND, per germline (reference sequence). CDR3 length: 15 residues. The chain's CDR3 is CASSLQGAMGTEAFF. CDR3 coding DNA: TGTGCCAGTAGTCTGCAGGGGGCGATGGGCACTGAAGCTTTCTTT.

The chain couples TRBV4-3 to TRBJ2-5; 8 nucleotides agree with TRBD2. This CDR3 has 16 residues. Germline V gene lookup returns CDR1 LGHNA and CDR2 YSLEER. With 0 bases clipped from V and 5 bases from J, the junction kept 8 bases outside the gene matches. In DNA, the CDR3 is TGCGCCAGCAGCCAAGAATATAGGGGGACTAGGGAGACCCAGTACTTC. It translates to CASSQEYRGTRETQYF.

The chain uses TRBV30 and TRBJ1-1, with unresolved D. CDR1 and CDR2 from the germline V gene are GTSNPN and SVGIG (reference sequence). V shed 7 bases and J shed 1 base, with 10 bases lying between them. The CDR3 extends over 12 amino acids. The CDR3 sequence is CASSPGNTEAFF. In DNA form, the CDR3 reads TGTGCCTCCTCCCCCGGGAACACTGAAGCTTTCTTT.

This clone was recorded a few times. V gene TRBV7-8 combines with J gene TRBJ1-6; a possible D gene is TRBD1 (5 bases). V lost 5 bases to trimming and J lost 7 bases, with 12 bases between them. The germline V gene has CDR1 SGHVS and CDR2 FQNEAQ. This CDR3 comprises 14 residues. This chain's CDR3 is CASSLDSYNSPLHF. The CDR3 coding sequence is TGTGCCAGCAGCCTAGACAGTTACAATTCACCCCTCCACTTT.

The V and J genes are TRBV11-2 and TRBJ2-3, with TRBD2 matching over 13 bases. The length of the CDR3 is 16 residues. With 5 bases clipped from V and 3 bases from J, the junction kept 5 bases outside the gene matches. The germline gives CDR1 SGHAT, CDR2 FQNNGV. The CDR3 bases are TGTGCCAGCAGCCCCGCGGGACTAGCGGGGACAGATACGCAGTATTTT. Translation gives CASSPAGLAGTDTQYF.

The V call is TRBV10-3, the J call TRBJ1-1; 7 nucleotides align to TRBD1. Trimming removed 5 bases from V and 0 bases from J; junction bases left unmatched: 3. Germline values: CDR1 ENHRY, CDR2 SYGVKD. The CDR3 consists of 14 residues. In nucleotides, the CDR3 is TGTGCCATCAGTACGGGACAGTTGAACACTGAAGCTTTCTTT. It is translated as CAISTGQLNTEAFF.

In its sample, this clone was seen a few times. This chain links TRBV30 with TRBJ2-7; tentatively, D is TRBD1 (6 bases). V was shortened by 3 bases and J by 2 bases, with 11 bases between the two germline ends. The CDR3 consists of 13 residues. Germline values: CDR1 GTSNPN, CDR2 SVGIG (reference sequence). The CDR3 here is CAWRQGLTYEQYF. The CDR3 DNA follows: TGTGCCTGGAGACAGGGCTTAACCTACGAGCAGTACTTC.

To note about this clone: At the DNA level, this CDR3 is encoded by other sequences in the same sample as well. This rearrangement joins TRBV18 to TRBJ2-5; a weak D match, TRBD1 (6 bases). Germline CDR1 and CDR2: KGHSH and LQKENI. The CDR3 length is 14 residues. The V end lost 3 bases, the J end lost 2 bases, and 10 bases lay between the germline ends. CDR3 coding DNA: TGTGCCAGCTCACCCCGGACAGCGCAAGAGACCCAGTACTTC. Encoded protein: CASSPRTAQETQYF.

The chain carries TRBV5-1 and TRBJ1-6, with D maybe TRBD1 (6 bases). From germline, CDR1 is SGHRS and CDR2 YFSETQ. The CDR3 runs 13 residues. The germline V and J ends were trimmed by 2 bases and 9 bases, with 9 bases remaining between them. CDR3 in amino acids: CASSLGGGSPLHF. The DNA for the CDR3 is TGCGCCAGCAGCTTAGGGGGGGGTTCACCCCTCCACTTT.

The CDR3 region is CASSPMTTQGRQPQHF. In DNA, the CDR3 is TGTGCCAGCTCACCCATGACAACACAGGGTCGGCAGCCCCAGCATTTT. The rearrangement joins TRBV18 to TRBJ1-5; D is possibly TRBD1 (6 bases). The CDR3 length is 16 residues. The V end was cut by 3 bases, the J end by 7 bases, with 19 bases between. The germline V gene encodes CDR1 KGHSH and CDR2 LQKENI.

CDR3 region: CASRLAGFLSSYEQYF. The DNA for the CDR3 is TGTGCAAGTCGCTTAGCGGGCTTTTTGAGCTCCTACGAGCAGTACTTC. The rearrangement uses TRBV12-2 and TRBJ2-7; the tabulated D call, TRBD1, remains unverified against the DNA. TRBV12-2 is reported as a pseudogene. CDR3 length equals 16 residues.

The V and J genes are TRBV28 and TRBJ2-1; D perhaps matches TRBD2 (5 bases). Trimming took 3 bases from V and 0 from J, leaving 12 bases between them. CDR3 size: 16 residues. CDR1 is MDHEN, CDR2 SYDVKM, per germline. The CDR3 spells CASSLDFSRSYNEQFF. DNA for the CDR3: TGTGCCAGCAGTTTGGACTTTTCCCGCTCCTACAATGAGCAGTTCTTC.

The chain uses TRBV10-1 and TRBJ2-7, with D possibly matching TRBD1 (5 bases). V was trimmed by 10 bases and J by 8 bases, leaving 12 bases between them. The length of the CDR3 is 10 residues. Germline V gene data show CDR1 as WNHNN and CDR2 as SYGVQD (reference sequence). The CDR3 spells CAIDSFKQYF. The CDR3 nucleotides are TGCGCCATCGACAGCTTTAAGCAGTACTTC.

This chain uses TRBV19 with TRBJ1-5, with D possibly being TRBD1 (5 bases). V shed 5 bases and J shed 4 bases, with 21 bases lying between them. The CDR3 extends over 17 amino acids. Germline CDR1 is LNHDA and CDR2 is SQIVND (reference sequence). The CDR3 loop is CASSGRALGGVNQPQHF. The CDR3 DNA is TGTGCCAGTAGTGGACGGGCGCTCGGGGGGGTAAATCAGCCCCAGCATTTT.

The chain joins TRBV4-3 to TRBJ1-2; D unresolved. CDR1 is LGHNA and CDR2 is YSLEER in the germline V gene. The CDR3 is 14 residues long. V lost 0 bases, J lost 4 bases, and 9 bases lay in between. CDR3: CASSQEVASYGYTF. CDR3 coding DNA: TGCGCCAGCAGCCAAGAAGTGGCTTCCTATGGCTACACCTTC.

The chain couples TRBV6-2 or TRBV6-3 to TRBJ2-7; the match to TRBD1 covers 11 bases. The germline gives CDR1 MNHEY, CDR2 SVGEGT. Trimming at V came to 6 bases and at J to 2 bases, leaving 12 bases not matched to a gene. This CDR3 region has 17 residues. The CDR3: CASSHSGTGGATYEQYF. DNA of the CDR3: TGTGCCAGCAGCCATTCCGGGACAGGGGGTGCCACCTACGAGCAGTACTTC.